This TCR beta chain is drawn from a study of CD8 T cells in Susac syndrome. V gave up 6 bases and J gave up 7 bases; unmatched junction bases: 7. The CDR3 covers 14 residues. Germline assignment: CDR1 MNHEY and CDR2 SVGEGT. cDNA came from around 0.5 to 1 ug RNA primed by random hexamers. The immunoSEQ assay covered 54 Vbeta and 13 Jbeta segments for CDR3. Using its own MiXCR run on the immunoSEQ multiplex PCR reads, TCRdb lists one record per CDR3 protein. This table holds some 100,000 distinct CDR3 sequences, nearly 95% found once. CD8+ and CD4+ T cells circulating in blood were sequenced for TCR beta.

The sequenced material came from CD4+ T cells from PBMCs. The chain combines TRBV6-2 or TRBV6-3 with TRBJ2-7; 12 bases match TRBD2. The source of this sequence is a human donor in good health. In DNA, the CDR3 is TGTGCCAGCAGACGACTAGCGGGAGTAGGAGAGCAGTACTTC. Amino acids: CASRRLAGVGEQYF.